This is a list of T cell receptor beta chains from one sample in a study of shared clonotypes between healthy human individuals. Measured with immunoSEQ multiplex PCR; TCRdb has only the in-frame clones, and not every one. Among roughly 680,000 clones listed, over 55% were seen once. Specimen: memory CD4+ T cells sorted from blood. The receptors were sampled from a woman aged 25 to 39 in good health. Each CDR3 is given without its conserved first and last residue. A D gene is named only where the DNA matches it firmly.

V gene: TRBV19; D gene: TRBD1; J gene: TRBJ2-7; CDR3 protein: ASSMRPGQGAYEQY
V gene: TRBV10-2; D gene: TRBD1; J gene: TRBJ2-7; CDR3 protein: ASRDRGRYEQY
V gene: TRBV7-8; D gene: NA; J gene: TRBJ1-5; CDR3 protein: ASSLPGQPQH
V gene: TRBV19; D gene: TRBD1; J gene: TRBJ1-5; CDR3 protein: ASRVNRGPNQPQH
V gene: TRBV7-8; D gene: NA; J gene: TRBJ2-3; CDR3 protein: ASSLASIQKTDTQY
V gene: TRBV28; D gene: TRBD1; J gene: TRBJ1-2; CDR3 protein: ASSSPGQGTSGYT
V gene: TRBV28; D gene: NA; J gene: TRBJ1-3; CDR3 protein: ASKTGYFSGNTIY
V gene: TRBV18; D gene: NA; J gene: TRBJ2-5; CDR3 protein: ASSPPGTPTGETQY
V gene: TRBV27; D gene: TRBD1; J gene: TRBJ1-1; CDR3 protein: ASSSRQGKGNEAF
V gene: TRBV27; D gene: TRBD2; J gene: TRBJ2-1; CDR3 protein: ASRSGTSGRDEQF
V gene: TRBV29-1; D gene: TRBD1; J gene: TRBJ2-7; CDR3 protein: SVDGTGGGLNEQY
V gene: TRBV6-6; D gene: TRBD2; J gene: TRBJ2-3; CDR3 protein: ASSYSSGSSTDTQY
V gene: TRBV27; D gene: TRBD1; J gene: TRBJ2-2; CDR3 protein: ASSSLGTGFTGELF
V gene: TRBV4-1; D gene: NA; J gene: TRBJ1-5; CDR3 protein: ASSQDPGGPQH
V gene: TRBV18; D gene: TRBD1; J gene: TRBJ2-7; CDR3 protein: ASSLGQGLRYEQY
V gene: TRBV18; D gene: TRBD1; J gene: TRBJ1-2; CDR3 protein: ASSSQGTAPNYGYT
V gene: TRBV2; D gene: NA; J gene: TRBJ1-1; CDR3 protein: ASAWQGIDTEAF
V gene: TRBV18; D gene: TRBD2; J gene: TRBJ2-1; CDR3 protein: ASSGGRAGYNEQF
V gene: TRBV6-1; D gene: TRBD2; J gene: TRBJ2-2; CDR3 protein: ASSEGRLAGVSGELF
V gene: TRBV19; D gene: TRBD2; J gene: TRBJ2-1; CDR3 protein: ASINRAGVYNEQF
V gene: TRBV11-2; D gene: TRBD1; J gene: TRBJ2-5; CDR3 protein: ASSLVRGREQETQY
V gene: TRBV7-9; D gene: TRBD1; J gene: TRBJ1-2; CDR3 protein: ASSPRTGEDYGYT
V gene: TRBV28; D gene: NA; J gene: TRBJ2-5; CDR3 protein: ASSLSRDSSRETQY
V gene: TRBV11-2; D gene: TRBD2; J gene: TRBJ2-7; CDR3 protein: ASSFTSGSHEQY
V gene: TRBV11-3; D gene: NA; J gene: TRBJ1-3; CDR3 protein: ASSQNSGNTIY
V gene: TRBV15; D gene: TRBD2; J gene: TRBJ2-3; CDR3 protein: ATSRPSPGLGTDTQY
V gene: TRBV5-1; D gene: NA; J gene: TRBJ1-3; CDR3 protein: ASSPGTWGNTIY
V gene: TRBV10-3; D gene: TRBD1; J gene: TRBJ1-1; CDR3 protein: AIREQGPTEAF
V gene: TRBV5-4; D gene: NA; J gene: TRBJ1-4; CDR3 protein: ATHLQGFNEKLF
V gene: TRBV25-1; D gene: NA; J gene: TRBJ1-2; CDR3 protein: ASPQLDSGYGYT
V gene: TRBV10-1; D gene: NA; J gene: TRBJ1-1; CDR3 protein: ASSPLGRGDDTEAF
V gene: TRBV28; D gene: NA; J gene: TRBJ1-1; CDR3 protein: ASSLWQLNTEAF
V gene: TRBV5-1; D gene: TRBD2; J gene: TRBJ2-5; CDR3 protein: ASSFSGRAQETQY
V gene: TRBV11-2; D gene: NA; J gene: TRBJ1-2; CDR3 protein: ASSPVRGKAVGYT
V gene: TRBV11-2; D gene: NA; J gene: TRBJ2-3; CDR3 protein: ASSLTSKTAVY
V gene: TRBV27; D gene: NA; J gene: TRBJ1-1; CDR3 protein: ASSLDRRNTEAF
V gene: TRBV4-2; D gene: NA; J gene: TRBJ2-1; CDR3 protein: ASSQSEAGTNEQF
V gene: TRBV7-3; D gene: NA; J gene: TRBJ2-1; CDR3 protein: ASSLGGYTGTEQF
V gene: TRBV5-5; D gene: NA; J gene: TRBJ1-5; CDR3 protein: ASSVDSNQPQH
V gene: TRBV6-1; D gene: NA; J gene: TRBJ1-2; CDR3 protein: ASGPDYGYT
V gene: TRBV7-9; D gene: TRBD1; J gene: TRBJ2-3; CDR3 protein: ASSLLGTGADTQY
V gene: TRBV7-9; D gene: NA; J gene: TRBJ2-1; CDR3 protein: ASSTGGYNEQF
V gene: TRBV18; D gene: NA; J gene: TRBJ1-1; CDR3 protein: ASSPRRGGNTEAF
V gene: TRBV7-6; D gene: NA; J gene: TRBJ1-5; CDR3 protein: ASSLRYNQPQH
V gene: TRBV19; D gene: NA; J gene: TRBJ2-5; CDR3 protein: ASSAQGAETQY
V gene: TRBV19; D gene: TRBD1; J gene: TRBJ2-5; CDR3 protein: ASSNAFNRGEETQY
V gene: TRBV10-3; D gene: NA; J gene: TRBJ1-5; CDR3 protein: AIAGQPNQPQH
V gene: TRBV28; D gene: NA; J gene: TRBJ2-5; CDR3 protein: ASSLSQGGFSQY
V gene: TRBV11-2; D gene: NA; J gene: TRBJ2-1; CDR3 protein: ASSLGPGAGLEDEQF
V gene: TRBV7-9; D gene: TRBD1; J gene: TRBJ2-3; CDR3 protein: ASSLADRGLDTQY
V gene: TRBV27; D gene: NA; J gene: TRBJ1-1; CDR3 protein: ASSLKDALNTEAF
V gene: TRBV6-1; D gene: TRBD1; J gene: TRBJ2-7; CDR3 protein: AVKQGPNSYEQY
V gene: TRBV27; D gene: TRBD2; J gene: TRBJ2-7; CDR3 protein: ATGLAGTNSYEQY
V gene: TRBV5-1; D gene: TRBD1; J gene: TRBJ2-5; CDR3 protein: ASSFGTGIETQY
V gene: TRBV4-1; D gene: NA; J gene: TRBJ2-4; CDR3 protein: ASSQDNLLKGNIQY
V gene: TRBV30; D gene: TRBD2; J gene: TRBJ2-2; CDR3 protein: AWNAEREFTGELF
V gene: TRBV19; D gene: NA; J gene: TRBJ1-5; CDR3 protein: ASAGGGLQPQH